What follows describes a single TCR beta chain. Its antigen is undetermined. Trimming pared 3 bases from V and 4 bases from J, leaving 12 bases between. The CDR3 spans 14 residues. Germline V gives CDR1 MGHRA, CDR2 YSYEKL. Study-level results: Tumor-infiltrating Treg TCR alpha and beta sequences overlapped most with tumor naive CD4+ T cells, then blood naive.

CD25-based Treg depletion was applied to purified naive CD4+ T cells. Full-length variable regions came from constant-region reverse primers plus semi-nested Nested Universal Primer A PCR. TCRdb independently ran MiXCR on the 5' RACE reads; one entry per CDR3 protein. The data show tens of thousands of distinct CDR3 sequences, with approximately 25% seen just once and 3.7% held by the top ten. Sequenced input: naive CD4+ T cells sorted from a lymph node. Subset here: naive CD4+ T cells, CD4+CD45RA+CD25-. This sequence joins TRBV4-1 and TRBJ2-5; a weak D match, TRBD2 (6 bases). The sequence was collected from a female donor with breast cancer. CDR3 region: CASSQGTELETQYF. CDR3 bases: TGCGCCAGCAGCCAGGGGACTGAGTTAGAGACCCAGTACTTC.